The clone carrying this TCR beta chain was picked up many times. Its antigen remains unknown. This specimen belongs to a study of CD8 T cells in ankylosing spondylitis. General study findings and limits: Ankylosing spondylitis blood appeared to carry a characteristic TCR beta motif of under ten highly homologous variants.

V lost 3 bases to trimming and J lost 4 bases, with 20 bases between them. The germline gives CDR1 SGHDT, CDR2 YYEEEE. The CDR3 contains 17 residues. Making use of molecular barcodes, quantitative 5'-RACE generated TCR beta libraries. MiXCR was run by TCRdb on the 5' RACE reads, yielding one entry per CDR3 protein. The profile shows fewer than 550,000 distinct CDR3 sequences, roughly 5% of them singletons. The specimen was blood, either unsorted or a sorted T cell fraction (not recorded which). The rearrangement links TRBV5-6 to TRBJ1-3; D possibly corresponds to TRBD1 (5 bases). The TCR comes from a male donor with ankylosing spondylitis. The CDR3 nucleotides are TGTGCCAGCAGCTGGGGGGAGGAGGAGTTCTCCGGAAACACCATATATTTT. It encodes CASSWGEEEFSGNTIYF. Full variable domain (rest looked up from reference TRBV5-6 and TRBJ1-3): DAGVTQSPTHLIKTRGQQVTLRCSPKSGHDTVSWYQQALGQGPQFIFQYYEEEERQRGNFPDRFSGHQFPNYSSELNVNALLLGDSALYLCASSWGEEEFSGNTIYFGEGSWLTVV.